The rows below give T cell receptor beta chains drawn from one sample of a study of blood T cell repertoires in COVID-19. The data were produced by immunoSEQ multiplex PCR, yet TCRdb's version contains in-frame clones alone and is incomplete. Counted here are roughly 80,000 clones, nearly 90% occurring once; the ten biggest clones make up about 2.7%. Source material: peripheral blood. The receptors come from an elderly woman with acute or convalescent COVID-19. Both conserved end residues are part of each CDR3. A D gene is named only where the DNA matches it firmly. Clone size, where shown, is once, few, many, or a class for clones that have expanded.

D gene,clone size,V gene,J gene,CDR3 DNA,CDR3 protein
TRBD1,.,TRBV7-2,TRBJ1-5,TGTGCCAGCAGCTTAGTGCAGACAGGGCCATGGTCCCAGCATTTT,CASSLVQTGPWSQHF
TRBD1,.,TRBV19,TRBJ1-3,TGTGCCAGTAGTATCACTCCGGGACAGGGTGAAACCATATATTTT,CASSITPGQGETIYF
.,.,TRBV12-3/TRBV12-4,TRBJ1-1,TGTGCCAGCAGCCCTGAGCTGAACACTGAAGCTTTCTTT,CASSPELNTEAFF
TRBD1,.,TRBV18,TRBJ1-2,TGTGCCAGCTCACCGAGGCAGGGGGTATTTAACTATGGCTACACCTTC,CASSPRQGVFNYGYTF
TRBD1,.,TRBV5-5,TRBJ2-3,TGTGCCAGCAGCTCATTGGGGACAGACCCCACAGATACGCAGTATTTT,CASSSLGTDPTDTQYF
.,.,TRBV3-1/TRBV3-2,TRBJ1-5,TGTGCCAGCAGCCAATTACAGAAGGTGACAGTTAGCAATCAGCCCCAGCATTTT,CASSQLQKVTVSNQPQHF
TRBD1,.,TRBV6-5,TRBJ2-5,TGTGCCAGCAGTATAAACAGGGGTGGAGAGACCCAGTACTTC,CASSINRGGETQYF
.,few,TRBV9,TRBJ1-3,TGTGCCAGCAGCGTAGACCCCATCGCGGGACGATCAGGAAACACCATATATTTT,CASSVDPIAGRSGNTIYF
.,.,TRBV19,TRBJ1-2,TGTGCCAGTAGTATAGATCTGCGTGGCTACACCTTC,CASSIDLRGYTF
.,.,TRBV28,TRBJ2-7,TGTGCCAGCAGTTTACCCAGGGAATCCGAGCAGTACTTC,CASSLPRESEQYF
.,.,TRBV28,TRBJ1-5,TGTGCCAGCAAGAGTGGGGGGGACCGTCCGCCCCAGCATTTT,CASKSGGDRPPQHF
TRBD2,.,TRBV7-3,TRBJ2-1,TGTGCCAGCAGCTGGCGGGGGGACAATGAGCAGTTCTTC,CASSWRGDNEQFF
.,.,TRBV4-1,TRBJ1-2,TGCGCCAGCAGCCATTTACAGGGTGGAGGCTACACCTTC,CASSHLQGGGYTF
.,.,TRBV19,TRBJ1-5,TGTGCCAGTAGTCCGACCCAAGGGGGGGATAGCAATCAGCCCCAGCATTTT,CASSPTQGGDSNQPQHF
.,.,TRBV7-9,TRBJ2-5,TGTGCCAGCAGAGGACAGAACCAAGAGACCCAGTACTTC,CASRGQNQETQYF
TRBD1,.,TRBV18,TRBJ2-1,TGTGCCAGCACGGACAGGGTCTATGAGCAGTTCTTC,CASTDRVYEQFF
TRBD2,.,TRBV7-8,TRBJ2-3,TGTGCCAGCAGTCTTAGCGGGGTGGGGGGAGATACGCAGTATTTT,CASSLSGVGGDTQYF
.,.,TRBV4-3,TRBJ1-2,TGCGCCAGCAGCCAAAAGTACGGGGAAGGCTACACCTTC,CASSQKYGEGYTF
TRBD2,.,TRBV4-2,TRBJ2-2,TGTGCCAGCAGCCAAGATGACGCGGGAGCCAACACCGGGGAGCTGTTTTTT,CASSQDDAGANTGELFF
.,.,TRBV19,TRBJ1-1,TGTGCCAGTAGGACACAGGGCGAAGCTTTCTTT,CASRTQGEAFF
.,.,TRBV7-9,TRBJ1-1,TGTGCCAGCACGGGAGAGGCTGAAGCTTTCTTT,CASTGEAEAFF
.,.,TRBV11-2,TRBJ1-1,TGTGCCAGCAGCTTAGATCGACAGAACACTGAAGCTTTCTTT,CASSLDRQNTEAFF
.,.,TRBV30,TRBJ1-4,TGTGCCTGGAGTGACGCCGAGAATGAAAAACTGTTTTTT,CAWSDAENEKLFF
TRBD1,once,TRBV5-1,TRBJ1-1,TGCGCCAGCAGCCGGGGACAGGGGAACACTGAAGCTTTCTTT,CASSRGQGNTEAFF
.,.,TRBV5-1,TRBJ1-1,TGCGCCAGCAGCTTGTTAGAACTGAACACTGAAGCTTTCTTT,CASSLLELNTEAFF
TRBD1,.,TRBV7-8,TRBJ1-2,TGTGCCAGCAGCAGCCGACAGGGTCCCTATGGCTACACCTTC,CASSSRQGPYGYTF
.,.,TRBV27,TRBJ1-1,TGTGCCAGCAGCGCCGGGATTGAAGCTTTCTTT,CASSAGIEAFF
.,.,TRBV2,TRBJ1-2,TGTGCCAGCAGTAAAGGGGCCACCAGCGGCTATGGCTACACCTTC,CASSKGATSGYGYTF
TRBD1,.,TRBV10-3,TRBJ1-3,TGTGCCATACGACTTGGGGACAGGGGATCTGGAAACACCATATATTTT,CAIRLGDRGSGNTIYF
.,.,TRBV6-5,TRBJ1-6,TGTGCCAGCAGTTACTTCCCAGGGGATAATTCACCCCTCCACTTT,CASSYFPGDNSPLHF
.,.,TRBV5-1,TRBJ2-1,TGCGCCAGCAGCGTGACCGAGAGGGTCCCCTACAATGAGCAGTTCTTC,CASSVTERVPYNEQFF
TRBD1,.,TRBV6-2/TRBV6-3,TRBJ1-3,TGTGCCAGCAGTTACCCAGGGGGAATCTCTGGAAACACCATATATTTT,CASSYPGGISGNTIYF
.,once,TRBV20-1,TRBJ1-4,TGCAGTGCTACTGACAGGAAGGGGGATGAAAAACTGTTTTTT,CSATDRKGDEKLFF
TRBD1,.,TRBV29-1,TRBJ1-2,TGCAGCGTTGAGGTACAGGGGGCATATGGCTACACCTTC,CSVEVQGAYGYTF
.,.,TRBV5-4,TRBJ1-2,TGTGCCAGCAGCCGTACGGACATTCCCTATGGCTACACCTTC,CASSRTDIPYGYTF
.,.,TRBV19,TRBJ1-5,TGTGCCAGTAGTACCCGGCAGGGATATCAGCCCCAGCATTTT,CASSTRQGYQPQHF
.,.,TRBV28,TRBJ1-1,TGTGCCAGCAGTTTTATCATGGGGGCTGGGAATGAAGCTTTCTTT,CASSFIMGAGNEAFF
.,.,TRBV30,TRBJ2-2,TGTGCCTGGACAGGTGGCGGGGAGCTGTTTTTT,CAWTGGGELFF
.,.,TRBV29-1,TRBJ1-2,TGCAGCGTCGTGGGGGGGTCTGGCTACACCTTC,CSVVGGSGYTF
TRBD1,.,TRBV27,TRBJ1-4,TGTGCCAGCAGCCTTGGACAGGGGGCAAATGAAAAACTGTTTTTT,CASSLGQGANEKLFF
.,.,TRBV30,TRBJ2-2,TGTGCCTGGAGGCCCGCGGGTCCCCACACCGGGGAGCTGTTTTTT,CAWRPAGPHTGELFF
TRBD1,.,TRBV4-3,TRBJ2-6,TGCGCCAGCAGCCAACAGACAGGGGGTTCTGGGGCCAACGTCCTGACTTTC,CASSQQTGGSGANVLTF
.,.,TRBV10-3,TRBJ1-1,TGTGCCAACTTGAACACTGAAGCTTTCTTT,CANLNTEAFF
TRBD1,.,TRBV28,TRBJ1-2,TGTGCCAGCAGCCGACAGGGCTATGGCTACACCTTC,CASSRQGYGYTF
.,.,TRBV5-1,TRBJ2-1,TGCGCCAGCAGCTTGGCCTTTGCGGGCAACAATGAGCAGTTCTTC,CASSLAFAGNNEQFF
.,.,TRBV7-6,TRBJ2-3,TGTGCCAGCAGCTCCCCTACGCTCACAGATACGCAGTATTTT,CASSSPTLTDTQYF
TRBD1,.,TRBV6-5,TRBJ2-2,TGTGCCAGCAGTCAGACAGGGGACACCGGGGAGCTGTTTTTT,CASSQTGDTGELFF
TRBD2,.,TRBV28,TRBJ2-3,TGTGCCAGCAGCATGACTAGCGGGGCGAAGGGAGATACGCAGTATTTT,CASSMTSGAKGDTQYF
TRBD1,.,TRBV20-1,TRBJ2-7,TGCAGTGCTAGTGTACTTAGACAGGGCCAATTTTACGAGCAGTACTTC,CSASVLRQGQFYEQYF
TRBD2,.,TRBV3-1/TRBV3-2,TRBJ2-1,TGTGCCAGCAGCCTTTGGACTAGCGGGAATGGTAATGAGCAGTTCTTC,CASSLWTSGNGNEQFF
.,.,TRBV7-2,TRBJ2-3,TGTGCCAGCACCCAGGAGGGGAGGAACACAGATACGCAGTATTTT,CASTQEGRNTDTQYF
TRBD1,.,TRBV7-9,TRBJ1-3,TGTGCCAGCAGCCCCGGACAGGCGAGCTCTGGAAACACCATATATTTT,CASSPGQASSGNTIYF
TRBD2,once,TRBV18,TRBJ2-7,TGTGCCAGCTCACCACTGAGACTAGCGGGAGCGACAGTTTACGAGCAGTACTTC,CASSPLRLAGATVYEQYF
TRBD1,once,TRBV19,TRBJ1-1,TGTGCCAGTACTCTGACAGGGGCCGGCACTGAAGCTTTCTTT,CASTLTGAGTEAFF
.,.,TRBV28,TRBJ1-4,TGTGCCAGCAGTTTATTAAGGGGTGGAACCGAAAAACTGTTTTTT,CASSLLRGGTEKLFF